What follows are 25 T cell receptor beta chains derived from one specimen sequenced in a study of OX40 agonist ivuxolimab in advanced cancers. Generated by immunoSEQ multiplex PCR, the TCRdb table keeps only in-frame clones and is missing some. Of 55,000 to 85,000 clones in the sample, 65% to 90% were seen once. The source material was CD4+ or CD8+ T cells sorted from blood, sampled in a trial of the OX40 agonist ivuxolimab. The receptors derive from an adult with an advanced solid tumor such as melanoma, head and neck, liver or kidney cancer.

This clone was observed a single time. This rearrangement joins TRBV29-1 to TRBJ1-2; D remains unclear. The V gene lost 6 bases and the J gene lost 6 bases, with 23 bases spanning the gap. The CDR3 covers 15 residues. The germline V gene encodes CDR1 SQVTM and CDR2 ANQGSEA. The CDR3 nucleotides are TGCAGCGTGAAGGCTAGTGTTGGTCCCCTGGATGGCTACACCTTC. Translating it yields CSVKASVGPLDGYTF.

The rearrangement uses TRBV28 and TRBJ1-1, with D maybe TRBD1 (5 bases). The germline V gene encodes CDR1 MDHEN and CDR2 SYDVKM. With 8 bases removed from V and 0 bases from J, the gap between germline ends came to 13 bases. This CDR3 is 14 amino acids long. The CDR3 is CASRTGFMNTEAFF. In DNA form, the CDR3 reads TGTGCCAGCCGTACAGGATTTATGAACACTGAAGCTTTCTTT. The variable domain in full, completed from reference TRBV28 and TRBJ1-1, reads DVKVTQSSRYLVKRTGEKVFLECVQDMDHENMFWYRQDPGLGLRLIYFSYDVKMKEKGDIPEGYSVSREKKERFSLILESASTNQTSMYLCASRTGFMNTEAFFGQGTRLTVV.

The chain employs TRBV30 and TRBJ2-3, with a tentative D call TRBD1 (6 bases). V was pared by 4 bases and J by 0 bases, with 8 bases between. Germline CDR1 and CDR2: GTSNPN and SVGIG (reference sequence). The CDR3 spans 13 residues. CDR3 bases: TGTGCCTGGAACAGGGCTAGCACAGATACGCAGTATTTT. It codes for CAWNRASTDTQYF.

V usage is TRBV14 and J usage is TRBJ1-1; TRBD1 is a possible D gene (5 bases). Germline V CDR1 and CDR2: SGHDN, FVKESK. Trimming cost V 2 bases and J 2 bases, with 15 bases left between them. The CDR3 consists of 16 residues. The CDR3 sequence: CASSQQGTGFNTEAFF. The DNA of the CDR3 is TGTGCCAGCAGCCAACAGGGAACTGGGTTTAACACTGAAGCTTTCTTT.

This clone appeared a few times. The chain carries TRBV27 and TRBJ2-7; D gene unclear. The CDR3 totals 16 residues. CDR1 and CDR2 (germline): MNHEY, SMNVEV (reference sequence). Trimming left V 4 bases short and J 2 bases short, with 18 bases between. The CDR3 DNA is TGTGCCAGCAGTTCCCTTAGCACAGAGTTTCCCTACGAGCAGTACTTC. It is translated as CASSSLSTEFPYEQYF.

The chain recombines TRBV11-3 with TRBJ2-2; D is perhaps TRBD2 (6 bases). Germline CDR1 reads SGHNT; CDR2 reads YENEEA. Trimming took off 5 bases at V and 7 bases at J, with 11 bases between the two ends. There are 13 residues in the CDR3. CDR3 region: CASSPVGGGELFF. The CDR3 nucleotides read TGTGCCAGCAGCCCCGTCGGGGGCGGGGAGCTGTTTTTT. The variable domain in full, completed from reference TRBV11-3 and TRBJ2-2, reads EAGVVQSPRYKIIEKKQPVAFWCNPISGHNTLYWYLQNLGQGPELLIRYENEEAVDDSQLPKDRFSAERLKGVDSTLKIQPAELGDSAVYLCASSPVGGGELFFGEGSRLTVL.

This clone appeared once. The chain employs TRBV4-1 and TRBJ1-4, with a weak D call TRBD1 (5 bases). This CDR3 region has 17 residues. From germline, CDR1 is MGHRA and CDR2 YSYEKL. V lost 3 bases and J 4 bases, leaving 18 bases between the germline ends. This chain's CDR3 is CASSQGGGRTLNEKLFF. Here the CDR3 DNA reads TGCGCCAGCAGCCAGGGGGGAGGACGTACGCTTAATGAAAAACTGTTTTTT.

CDR3: CATSRERTGNGYEQYF. In DNA, the CDR3 is TGTGCCACCAGCAGAGAAAGGACAGGTAATGGCTACGAGCAGTACTTC. The gene calls are TRBV15 and TRBJ2-7; TRBD1 matches 7 bases. CDR1 is LNHNV, CDR2 YYDKDF, per germline (reference sequence). The junction had 8 bases not matched to a gene; V was cut back by 0 bases and J by 3 bases. The CDR3 is made up of 16 amino acids.

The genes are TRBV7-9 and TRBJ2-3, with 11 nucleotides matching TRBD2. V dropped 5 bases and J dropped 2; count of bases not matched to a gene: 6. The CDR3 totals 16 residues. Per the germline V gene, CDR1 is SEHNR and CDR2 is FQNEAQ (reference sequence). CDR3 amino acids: CASSPRGLAVTDTQYF. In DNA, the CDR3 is TGTGCCAGCAGCCCCCGGGGACTAGCGGTCACAGATACGCAGTATTTT. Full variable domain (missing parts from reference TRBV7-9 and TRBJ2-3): DTGVSQNPRHKITKRGQNVTFRCDPISEHNRLYWYRQTLGQGPEFLTYFQNEAQLEKSRLLSDRFSAERPKGSFSTLEIQRTEQGDSAMYLCASSPRGLAVTDTQYFGPGTRLTVL.

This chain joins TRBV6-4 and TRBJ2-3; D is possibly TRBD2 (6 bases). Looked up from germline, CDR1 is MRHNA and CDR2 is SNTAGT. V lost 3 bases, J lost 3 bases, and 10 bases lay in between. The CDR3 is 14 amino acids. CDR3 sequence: CASSELAGTDTQYF. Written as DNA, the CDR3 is TGTGCCAGCAGTGAACTAGCAGGGACAGATACGCAGTATTTT.

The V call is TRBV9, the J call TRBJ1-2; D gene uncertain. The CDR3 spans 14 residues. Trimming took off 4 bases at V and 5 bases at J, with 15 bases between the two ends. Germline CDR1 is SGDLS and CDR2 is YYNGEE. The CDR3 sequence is CASSRMVPVYGYTF. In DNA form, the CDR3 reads TGTGCCAGCAGCAGAATGGTGCCAGTATATGGCTACACCTTC. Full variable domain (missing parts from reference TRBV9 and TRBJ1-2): DSGVTQTPKHLITATGQRVTLRCSPRSGDLSVYWYQQSLDQGLQFLIQYYNGEERAKGNILERFSAQQFPDLHSELNLSSLELGDSALYFCASSRMVPVYGYTFGSGTRLTVV.

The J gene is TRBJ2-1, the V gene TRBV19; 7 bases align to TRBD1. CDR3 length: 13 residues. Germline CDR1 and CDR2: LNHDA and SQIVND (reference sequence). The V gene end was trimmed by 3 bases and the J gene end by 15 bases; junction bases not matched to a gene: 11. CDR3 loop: CASSMQTGEISFF. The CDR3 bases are TGTGCCAGTAGTATGCAAACAGGGGAAATTTCGTTCTTC.

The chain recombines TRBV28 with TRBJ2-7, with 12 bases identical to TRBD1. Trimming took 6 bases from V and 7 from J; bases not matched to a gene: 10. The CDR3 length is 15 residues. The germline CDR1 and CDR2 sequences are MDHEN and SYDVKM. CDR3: CASRGRGTGGQEQYF. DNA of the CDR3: TGTGCCAGCAGGGGGAGGGGGACAGGGGGCCAAGAGCAGTACTTC. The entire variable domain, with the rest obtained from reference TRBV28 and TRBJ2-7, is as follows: DVKVTQSSRYLVKRTGEKVFLECVQDMDHENMFWYRQDPGLGLRLIYFSYDVKMKEKGDIPEGYSVSREKKERFSLILESASTNQTSMYLCASRGRGTGGQEQYFGPGTRLTVT.

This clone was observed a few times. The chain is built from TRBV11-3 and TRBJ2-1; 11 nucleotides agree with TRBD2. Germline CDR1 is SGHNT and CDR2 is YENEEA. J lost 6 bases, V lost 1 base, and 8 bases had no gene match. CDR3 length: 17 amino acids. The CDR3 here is CASSLAWGGTSGNEQFF. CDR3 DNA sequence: TGTGCCAGCAGCTTAGCCTGGGGGGGGACTAGCGGCAATGAGCAGTTCTTC.

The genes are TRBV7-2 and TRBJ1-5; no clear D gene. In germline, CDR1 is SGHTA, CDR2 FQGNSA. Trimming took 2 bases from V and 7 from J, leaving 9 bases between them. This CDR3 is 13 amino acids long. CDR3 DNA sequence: TGTGCCAGCAGCTTAAGGGTGAACCAGCCCCAGCATTTT. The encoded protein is CASSLRVNQPQHF.

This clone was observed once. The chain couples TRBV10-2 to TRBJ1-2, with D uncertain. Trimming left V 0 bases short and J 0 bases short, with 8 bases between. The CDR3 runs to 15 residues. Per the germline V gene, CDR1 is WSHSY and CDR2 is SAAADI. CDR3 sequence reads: CASSESMVTNYGYTF. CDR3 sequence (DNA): TGCGCCAGCAGTGAGTCGATGGTTACTAACTATGGCTACACCTTC.

CDR3 sequence (DNA): TGCGCCAGCAGCCAAGCCACAGGGGAGTGGTACGAGCAGTACTTC. Translated, it gives CASSQATGEWYEQYF. The V and J genes are TRBV4-3 and TRBJ2-7, with TRBD1 matching over 7 bases. The CDR3 loop spans 15 amino acids. From germline, CDR1 is LGHNA and CDR2 YSLEER. The V gene end was trimmed by 1 base and the J gene end by 4 bases; junction bases not matched to a gene: 7.

CDR3 sequence: CASSLPGQVWDEQYF. The DNA of the CDR3 is TGCGCCAGCAGCTTACCGGGACAGGTATGGGACGAGCAGTACTTC. The chain recombines TRBV5-1 with TRBJ2-7; TRBD1 agrees at 8 bases. The CDR3 has 15 residues. With V trimmed by 2 bases and J by 5 bases, 9 bases remained unmatched. Germline CDR1 SGHRS, CDR2 YFSETQ.

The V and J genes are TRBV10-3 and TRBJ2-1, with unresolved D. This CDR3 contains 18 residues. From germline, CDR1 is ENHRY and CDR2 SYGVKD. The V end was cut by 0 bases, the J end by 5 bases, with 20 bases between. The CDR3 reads CAISESGVSRSLDNEQFF. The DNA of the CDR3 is TGTGCCATCAGTGAGTCAGGAGTTAGCAGGAGCCTTGACAATGAGCAGTTCTTC.

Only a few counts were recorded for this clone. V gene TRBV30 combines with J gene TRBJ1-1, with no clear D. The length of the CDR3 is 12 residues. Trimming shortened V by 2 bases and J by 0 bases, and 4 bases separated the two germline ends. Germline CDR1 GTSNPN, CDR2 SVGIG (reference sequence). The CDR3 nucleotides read TGTGCCTGGAGTCCAATGAACACTGAAGCTTTCTTT. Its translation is CAWSPMNTEAFF. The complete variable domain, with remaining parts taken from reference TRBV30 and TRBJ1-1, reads SQTIHQWPATLVQPVGSPLSLECTVEGTSNPNLYWYRQAAGRGLQLLFYSVGIGQISSEVPQNLSASRPQDRQFILSSKKLLLSDSGFYLCAWSPMNTEAFFGQGTRLTVV.

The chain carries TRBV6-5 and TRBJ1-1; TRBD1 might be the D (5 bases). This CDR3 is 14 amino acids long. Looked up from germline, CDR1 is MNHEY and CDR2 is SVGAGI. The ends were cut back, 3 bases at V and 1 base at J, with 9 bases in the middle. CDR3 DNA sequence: TGTGCCAGCAGTTATAACAGGTGGAACACTGAAGCTTTCTTT. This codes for CASSYNRWNTEAFF.

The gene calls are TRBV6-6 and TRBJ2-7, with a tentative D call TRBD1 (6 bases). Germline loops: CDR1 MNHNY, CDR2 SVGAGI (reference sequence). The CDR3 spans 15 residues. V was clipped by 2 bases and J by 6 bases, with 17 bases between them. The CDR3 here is CASSYTDRFGGEQYF. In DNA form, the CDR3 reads TGTGCCAGCAGTTACACAGACAGGTTTGGTGGCGAGCAGTACTTC.

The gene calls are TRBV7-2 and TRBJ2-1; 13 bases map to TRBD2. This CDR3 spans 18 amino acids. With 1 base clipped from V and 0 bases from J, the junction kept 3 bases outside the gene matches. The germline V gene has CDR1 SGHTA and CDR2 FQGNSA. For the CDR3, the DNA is TGTGCCAGCAGCTTAGGGACTAGCGGGAGTCTCTCCTACAATGAGCAGTTCTTC. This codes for CASSLGTSGSLSYNEQFF.

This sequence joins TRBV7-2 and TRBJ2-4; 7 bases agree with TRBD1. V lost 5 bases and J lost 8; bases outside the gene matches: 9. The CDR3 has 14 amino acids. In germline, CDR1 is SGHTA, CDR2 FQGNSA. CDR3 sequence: CASSRGQPADIQYF. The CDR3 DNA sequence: TGTGCCAGCAGCAGGGGACAGCCTGCGGACATTCAGTACTTC.

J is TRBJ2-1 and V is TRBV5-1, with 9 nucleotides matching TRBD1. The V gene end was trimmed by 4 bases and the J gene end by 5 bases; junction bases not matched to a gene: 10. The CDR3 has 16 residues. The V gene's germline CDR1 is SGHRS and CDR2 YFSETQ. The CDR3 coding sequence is TGCGCCAGCAGCCAGGAACAGGGGGCGATAGACAATGAGCAGTTCTTC. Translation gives CASSQEQGAIDNEQFF.